The entry below gives a single T cell receptor (beta chain) sequence along with its context. The data were taken from a study of identical twins. TCRdb re-called the 5' RACE reads through MiXCR, storing one row per CDR3 protein. This table holds approximately 220,000 distinct CDR3 sequences, roughly 7.5% found once. The CDR3 is made up of 15 amino acids. Germline values: CDR1 SNHLY, CDR2 FYNNEI. The V segment lost 3 bases and the J segment 5 bases; nucleotides outside the gene matches: 7. These data were likewise used in another study, on yellow fever vaccine responses in identical twins.

The gene calls are TRBV2 and TRBJ2-1; TRBD1 matches 7 bases. This TCR was recovered from a woman between 18 and 29 years old in good health. The sequenced sample consisted of CD8+ T cells sorted from blood. The CDR3 DNA follows: TGTGCCAGCAGTGATTACAGGGGAGTGGACAATGAGCAGTTCTTC. Translated, it gives CASSDYRGVDNEQFF.